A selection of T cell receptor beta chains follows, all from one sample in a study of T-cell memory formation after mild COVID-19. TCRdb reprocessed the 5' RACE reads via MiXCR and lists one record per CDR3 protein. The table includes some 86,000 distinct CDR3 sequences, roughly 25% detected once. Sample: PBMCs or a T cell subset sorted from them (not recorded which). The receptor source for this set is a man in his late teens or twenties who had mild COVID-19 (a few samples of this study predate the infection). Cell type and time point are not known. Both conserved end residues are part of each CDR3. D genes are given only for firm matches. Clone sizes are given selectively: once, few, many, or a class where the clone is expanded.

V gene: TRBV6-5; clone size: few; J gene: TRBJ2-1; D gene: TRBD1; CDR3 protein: CASSYAPGQGKDEQFF; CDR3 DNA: TGTGCCAGCAGTTACGCCCCGGGACAGGGTAAGGATGAGCAGTTCTTC
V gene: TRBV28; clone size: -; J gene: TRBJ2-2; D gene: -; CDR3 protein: CASSPSGAGELFF; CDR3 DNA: TGTGCCAGCAGCCCTTCAGGGGCCGGGGAGCTGTTTTTT
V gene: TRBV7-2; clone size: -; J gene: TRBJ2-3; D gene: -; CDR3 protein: CASSPPAKSTDTQYF; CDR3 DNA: TGTGCCAGCAGCCCTCCCGCGAAAAGCACAGATACGCAGTATTTT
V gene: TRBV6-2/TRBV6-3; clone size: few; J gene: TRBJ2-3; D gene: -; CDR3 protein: CASSYRDTQYF; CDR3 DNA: TGTGCCAGCAGTTATCGTGATACGCAGTATTTT
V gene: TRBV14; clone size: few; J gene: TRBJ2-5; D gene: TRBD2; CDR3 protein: CASSFESGGSRRETQYF; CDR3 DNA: TGTGCCAGCAGCTTCGAGTCGGGGGGGTCCCGGCGGGAGACCCAGTACTTC
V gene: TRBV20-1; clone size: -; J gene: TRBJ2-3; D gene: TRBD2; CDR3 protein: CSARAVAGGPITDTQYF; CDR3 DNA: TGCAGTGCTAGAGCGGTAGCGGGGGGGCCAATCACAGATACGCAGTATTTT
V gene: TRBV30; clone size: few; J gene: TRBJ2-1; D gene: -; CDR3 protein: CAWSVTWSAEQFF; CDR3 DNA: TGTGCCTGGAGTGTCACTTGGTCAGCGGAGCAGTTCTTC
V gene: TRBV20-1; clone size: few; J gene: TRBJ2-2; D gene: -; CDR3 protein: CSAAKTGTDTGELFF; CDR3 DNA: TGCAGTGCTGCGAAAACTGGGACTGACACCGGGGAGCTGTTTTTT
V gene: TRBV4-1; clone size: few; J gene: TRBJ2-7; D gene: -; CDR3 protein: CASSQDFRGNNEQYF; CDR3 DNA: TGCGCCAGCAGCCAAGACTTTCGGGGGAACAACGAGCAGTACTTC
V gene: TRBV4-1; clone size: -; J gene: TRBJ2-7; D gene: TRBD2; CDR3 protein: CASSPSGGGFYEQYF; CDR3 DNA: TGCGCCAGCAGCCCGTCCGGGGGGGGGTTCTACGAGCAGTACTTC
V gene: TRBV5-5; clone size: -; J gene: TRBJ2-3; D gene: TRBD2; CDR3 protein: CASRLGLAGGIRDTQYF; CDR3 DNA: TGTGCCAGCAGATTGGGACTAGCGGGGGGGATTCGGGATACGCAGTATTTT
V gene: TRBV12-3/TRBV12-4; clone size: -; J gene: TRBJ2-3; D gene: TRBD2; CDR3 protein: CASSLPAAGEVTQYF; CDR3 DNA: TGTGCCAGCAGTTTACCCGCAGCGGGGGAGGTTACGCAGTATTTT
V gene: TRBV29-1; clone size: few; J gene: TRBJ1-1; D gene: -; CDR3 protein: CSAHMNTEAFF; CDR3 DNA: TGCAGCGCCCATATGAACACTGAAGCTTTCTTT
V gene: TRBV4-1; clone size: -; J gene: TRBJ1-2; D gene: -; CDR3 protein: CASSQESGQRPYGYTF; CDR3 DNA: TGCGCCAGCAGCCAAGAGTCCGGACAGAGACCCTATGGCTACACCTTC
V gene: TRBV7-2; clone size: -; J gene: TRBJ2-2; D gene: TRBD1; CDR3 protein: CASSLGDRAYTGELFF; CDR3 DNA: TGTGCCAGCAGCTTAGGAGACAGGGCGTACACCGGGGAGCTGTTTTTT
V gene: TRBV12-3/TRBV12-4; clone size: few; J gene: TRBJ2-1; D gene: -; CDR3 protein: CASSFTGALDEQFF; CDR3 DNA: TGTGCCAGCAGTTTCACGGGGGCACTGGATGAGCAGTTCTTC
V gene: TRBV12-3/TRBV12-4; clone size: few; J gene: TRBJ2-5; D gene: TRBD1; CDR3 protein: CASSPTGDETQYF; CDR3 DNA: TGTGCCAGCAGCCCCACAGGGGATGAGACCCAGTACTTC
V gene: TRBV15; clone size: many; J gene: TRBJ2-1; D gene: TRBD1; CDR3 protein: CATSSGTGGLNEQFF; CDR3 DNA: TGTGCCACCAGCAGCGGGACAGGGGGTCTCAATGAGCAGTTCTTC
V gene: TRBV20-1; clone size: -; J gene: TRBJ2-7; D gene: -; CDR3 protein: CSARDRANPYEQYF; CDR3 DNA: TGCAGTGCTAGAGATCGGGCGAACCCCTACGAGCAGTACTTC
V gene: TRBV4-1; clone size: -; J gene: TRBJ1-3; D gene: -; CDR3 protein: CASSQGVRATIYF; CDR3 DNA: TGCGCCAGCAGCCAAGGGGTCCGAGCCACCATATATTTT
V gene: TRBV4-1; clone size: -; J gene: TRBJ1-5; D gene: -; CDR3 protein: CASSGPLEGQPQHF; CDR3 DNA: TGCGCCAGCAGCGGTCCCCTCGAGGGTCAGCCCCAGCATTTT
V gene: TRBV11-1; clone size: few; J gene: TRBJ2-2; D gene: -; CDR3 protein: CASSLGGTTENVF; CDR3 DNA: TGTGCCAGCAGCTTAGGAGGAACGACAGAGAATGTCTTT
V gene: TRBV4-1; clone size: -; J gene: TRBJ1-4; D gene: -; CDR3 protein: CASSQVGREEKLFF; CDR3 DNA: TGCGCCAGCAGCCAAGTTGGCAGGGAAGAAAAACTGTTTTTT
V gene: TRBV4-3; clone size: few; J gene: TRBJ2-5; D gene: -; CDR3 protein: CASSQEHPGPQETQYF; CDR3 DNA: TGCGCCAGCAGCCAAGAACACCCGGGGCCTCAAGAGACCCAGTACTTC
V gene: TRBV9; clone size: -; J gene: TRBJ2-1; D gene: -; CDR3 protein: CASSKEGLGGSFSSYNEQFF; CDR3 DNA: TGTGCCAGCAGCAAAGAGGGTTTGGGGGGCTCTTTTAGCTCCTACAATGAGCAGTTCTTC
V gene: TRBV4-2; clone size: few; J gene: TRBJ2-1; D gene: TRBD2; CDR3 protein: CASSQDLTSGEYNEQFF; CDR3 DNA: TGTGCCAGCAGCCAAGATCTGACTAGCGGGGAGTACAATGAGCAGTTCTTC
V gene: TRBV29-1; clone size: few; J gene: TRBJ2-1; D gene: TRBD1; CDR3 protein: CSHWDSAYGTGSYNEQFF; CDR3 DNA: TGCAGCCATTGGGATTCCGCCTACGGGACAGGGTCCTACAATGAGCAGTTCTTC
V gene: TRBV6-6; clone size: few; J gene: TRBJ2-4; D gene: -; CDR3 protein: CASSYSSESAKNIQYF; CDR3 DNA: TGTGCCAGCAGTTACTCGAGTGAGTCGGCCAAAAACATTCAGTACTTC
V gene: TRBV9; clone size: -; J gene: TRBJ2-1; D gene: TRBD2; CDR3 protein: CASSVAIAGVPGEQFF; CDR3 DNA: TGTGCCAGCAGCGTAGCTATAGCGGGGGTTCCAGGGGAGCAGTTCTTC
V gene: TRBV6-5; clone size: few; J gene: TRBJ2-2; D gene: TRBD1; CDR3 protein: CASRLTGTGGSGELFF; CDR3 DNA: TGTGCCAGCAGGCTCACCGGGACAGGGGGCTCCGGGGAGCTGTTTTTT
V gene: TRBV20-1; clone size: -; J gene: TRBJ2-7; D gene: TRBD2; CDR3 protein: CSATSGGTLEQYF; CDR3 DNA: TGCAGTGCTACTAGCGGGGGGACCCTCGAGCAGTACTTC
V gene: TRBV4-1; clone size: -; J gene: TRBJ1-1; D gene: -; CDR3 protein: CASSQPGSGTEAFF; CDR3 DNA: TGCGCCAGCAGCCAACCTGGTTCGGGCACTGAAGCTTTCTTT
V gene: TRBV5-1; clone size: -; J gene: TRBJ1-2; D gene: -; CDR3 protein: CASGAHGYTF; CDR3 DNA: TGCGCCAGCGGCGCGCATGGCTACACCTTC
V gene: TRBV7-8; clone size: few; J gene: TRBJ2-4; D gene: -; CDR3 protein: CASSNGPIQYF; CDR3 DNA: TGTGCCAGCAGCAACGGTCCCATTCAGTACTTC
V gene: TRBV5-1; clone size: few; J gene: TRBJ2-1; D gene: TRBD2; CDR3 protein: CASSLILGGWPRNEQFF; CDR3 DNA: TGCGCCAGCAGCTTGATCCTCGGGGGGTGGCCAAGAAATGAGCAGTTCTTC
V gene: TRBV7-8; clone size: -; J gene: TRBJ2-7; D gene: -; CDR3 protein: CASSLARPVGEQYF; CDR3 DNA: TGTGCCAGCAGCTTAGCACGGCCGGTCGGCGAGCAGTACTTC
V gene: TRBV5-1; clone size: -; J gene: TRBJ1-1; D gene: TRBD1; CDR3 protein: CASSFDRGDAEAFF; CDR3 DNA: TGCGCCAGCAGTTTTGACAGGGGGGACGCTGAAGCTTTCTTT
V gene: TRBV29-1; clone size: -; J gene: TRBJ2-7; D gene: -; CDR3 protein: CSVGPGSSYEQYF; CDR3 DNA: TGCAGCGTCGGACCGGGATCCTCCTACGAGCAGTACTTC
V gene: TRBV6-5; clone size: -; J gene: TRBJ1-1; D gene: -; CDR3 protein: CASSYGGWGNTEAFF; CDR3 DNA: TGTGCCAGCAGTTATGGAGGGTGGGGAAACACTGAAGCTTTCTTT
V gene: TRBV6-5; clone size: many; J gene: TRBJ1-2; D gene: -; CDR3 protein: CASSLDSNYGYTF; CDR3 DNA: TGTGCCAGCAGTCTAGACAGCAACTATGGCTACACCTTC
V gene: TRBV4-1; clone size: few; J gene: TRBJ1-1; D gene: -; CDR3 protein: CASSQDGGETNTEAFF; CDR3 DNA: TGCGCCAGCAGCCAAGATGGTGGGGAGACGAACACTGAAGCTTTCTTT
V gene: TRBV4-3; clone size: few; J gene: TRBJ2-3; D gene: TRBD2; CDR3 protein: CASSQEGSGGGTDTQYF; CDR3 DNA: TGCGCCAGCAGCCAAGAGGGTAGCGGGGGGGGCACAGATACGCAGTATTTT
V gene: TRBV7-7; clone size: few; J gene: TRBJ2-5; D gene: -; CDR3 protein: CASSLGGPQYQETQYF; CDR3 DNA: TGTGCCAGCAGCTTAGGGGGTCCTCAGTACCAAGAGACCCAGTACTTC
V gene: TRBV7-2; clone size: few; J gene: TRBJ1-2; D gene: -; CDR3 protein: CASSLYGGPYAYTF; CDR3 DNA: TGTGCCAGCAGCTTATACGGGGGTCCCTATGCCTACACCTTC
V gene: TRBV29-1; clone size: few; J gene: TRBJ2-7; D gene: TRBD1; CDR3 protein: CSAQAGGSYEQYF; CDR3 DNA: TGCAGCGCCCAAGCAGGGGGCTCCTACGAGCAGTACTTC
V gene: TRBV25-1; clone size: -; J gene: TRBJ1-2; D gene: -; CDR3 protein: CASSEPGVAGYTF; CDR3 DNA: TGTGCCAGCAGTGAACCCGGGGTAGCGGGCTACACCTTC
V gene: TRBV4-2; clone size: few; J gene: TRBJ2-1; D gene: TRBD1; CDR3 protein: CASSLGQSEQFF; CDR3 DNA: TGTGCCAGCAGCCTGGGACAGTCGGAGCAGTTCTTC
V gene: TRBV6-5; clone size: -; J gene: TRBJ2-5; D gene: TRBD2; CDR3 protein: CASSPGGGGETQYF; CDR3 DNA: TGTGCCAGCAGTCCCGGGGGGGGCGGAGAGACCCAGTACTTC
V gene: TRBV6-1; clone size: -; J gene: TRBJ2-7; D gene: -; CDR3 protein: CASTRAGGYEQYF; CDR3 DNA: TGTGCCAGCACCAGGGCCGGGGGTTACGAGCAGTACTTC
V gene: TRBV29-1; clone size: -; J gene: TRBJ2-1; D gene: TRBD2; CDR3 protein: CSGSAGGPLDEQFF; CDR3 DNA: TGCAGCGGAAGTGCGGGGGGGCCTCTCGATGAGCAGTTCTTC
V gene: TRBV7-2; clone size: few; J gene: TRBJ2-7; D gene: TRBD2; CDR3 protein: CASSETSGGGYEQYF; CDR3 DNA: TGTGCCAGCAGCGAAACTAGCGGGGGAGGCTACGAGCAGTACTTC
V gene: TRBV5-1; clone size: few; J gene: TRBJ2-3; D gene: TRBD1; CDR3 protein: CASGGDRDSTDTQYF; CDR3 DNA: TGCGCCAGCGGGGGGGACAGGGACAGCACAGATACGCAGTATTTT
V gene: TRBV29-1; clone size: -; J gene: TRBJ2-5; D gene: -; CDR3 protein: CSCRAPDDIETQYF; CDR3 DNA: TGCAGCTGCCGGGCGCCGGACGACATTGAGACCCAGTACTTC
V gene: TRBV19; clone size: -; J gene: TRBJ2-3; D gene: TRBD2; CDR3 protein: CATLAGSTDTQYF; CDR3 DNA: TGTGCCACCTTAGCGGGGAGCACAGATACGCAGTATTTT
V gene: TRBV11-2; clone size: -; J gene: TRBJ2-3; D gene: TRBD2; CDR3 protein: CASSFQRGRTDTQYF; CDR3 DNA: TGTGCCAGCAGCTTTCAGCGGGGTCGCACAGATACGCAGTATTTT
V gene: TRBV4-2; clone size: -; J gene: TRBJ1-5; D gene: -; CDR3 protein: CASSQIQGSNQPQHF; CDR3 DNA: TGTGCCAGCAGCCAGATCCAGGGGTCCAATCAGCCCCAGCATTTT
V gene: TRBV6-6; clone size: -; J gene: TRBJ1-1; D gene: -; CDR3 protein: CASTNRAEAFF; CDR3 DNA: TGTGCCAGCACTAACAGGGCTGAAGCTTTCTTT
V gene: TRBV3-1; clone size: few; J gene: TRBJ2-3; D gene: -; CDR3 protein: CASSQGWTSTDTQYF; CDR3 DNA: TGTGCCAGCAGCCAAGGGTGGACAAGCACAGATACGCAGTATTTT
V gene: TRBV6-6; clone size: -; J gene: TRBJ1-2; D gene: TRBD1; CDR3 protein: CASSVRQGADGYTF; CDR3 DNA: TGTGCCAGCAGTGTAAGACAGGGGGCGGATGGCTACACCTTC
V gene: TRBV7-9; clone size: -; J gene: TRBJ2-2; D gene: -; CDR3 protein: CASGGGQVDTGELFF; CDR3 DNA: TGTGCCAGCGGGGGGGGCCAGGTGGACACCGGGGAGCTGTTTTTT